The next 7 T cell receptor beta chains were all read from a single sample in a study of cytomegalovirus exposure and HLA in healthy donors. A multiplex PCR was run with 60 Vbeta primers and 13 Jbeta primers. Generated by immunoSEQ multiplex PCR, the TCRdb table keeps only in-frame clones and is missing some. Among some 170,000 clones listed, 80% were seen once. Sequenced: PBMCs. Source of these receptors: a man aged 30 to 39 in good health and CMV-seronegative.

The chain couples TRBV30 to TRBJ2-1, with D perhaps matching TRBD2 (6 bases). Germline-derived CDR1 and CDR2 are GTSNPN and SVGIG (reference sequence). CDR3 length: 13 residues. Trimming removed 3 bases from V and 10 bases from J, with 16 bases in between. Here the CDR3 reads CAWRNPGLLEQFF. Here the CDR3 DNA reads TGTGCCTGGAGGAACCCGGGACTTCTCGAGCAGTTCTTC.

This chain joins TRBV27 and TRBJ2-7; a weak D match, TRBD1 (5 bases). The germline gives CDR1 MNHEY, CDR2 SMNVEV (reference sequence). Trimming took off 5 bases at V and 6 bases at J, with 20 bases between the two ends. The CDR3 loop spans 15 amino acids. The CDR3 protein is CASSPAQGTSSEQYF. The CDR3 region has the DNA TGTGCCAGCAGTCCCGCCCAGGGCACCTCGTCCGAGCAGTACTTC.

The sample holds a few counts of this clone. The V and J genes are TRBV7-3 and TRBJ2-3; possible D gene TRBD2, 6 bases. V lost 5 bases, J lost 5 bases, and 20 bases lay in between. The CDR3 loop spans 16 amino acids. Germline-derived CDR1 and CDR2 are SGHTA and FQGTGA. This chain's CDR3 is CASSVRHIGGGDTQYF. The CDR3 bases are TGTGCCAGCAGCGTACGACACATCGGGGGTGGAGATACGCAGTATTTT.

The sample holds a few counts of this clone. The chain employs TRBV7-8 and TRBJ2-2; perhaps TRBD1 as D (6 bases). Trimming cost V 0 bases and J 1 base, with 12 bases left between them. The CDR3 runs 17 residues. Germline CDR1 and CDR2: SGHVS and FQNEAQ. The CDR3 sequence is CASSLARAGENTGELFF. Written as DNA, the CDR3 is TGTGCCAGCAGCTTAGCGAGGGCAGGGGAGAACACCGGGGAGCTGTTTTTT.

The rearrangement links TRBV5-8 to TRBJ2-1; a possible D gene is TRBD1 (5 bases). The V end lost 4 bases, the J end lost 7 bases, and 15 bases lay between the germline ends. CDR3 length: 14 amino acids. Germline V CDR1 and CDR2: SGHTS, YDEGEE. In DNA, the CDR3 is TGTGCCAGCAGCGGTGTGGGGCAGCTTAATGAGCAGTTCTTC. Its translation is CASSGVGQLNEQFF. The full variable domain, its missing parts supplied by reference TRBV5-8 and TRBJ2-1, is EAGVTQSPTHLIKTRGQQATLRCSPISGHTSVYWYQQALGLGLQFLLWYDEGEERNRGNFPPRFSGRQFPNYSSELNVNALELEDSALYLCASSGVGQLNEQFFGPGTRLTVL.

The chain joins TRBV9 to TRBJ2-7; 7 positions agree with TRBD1. Per germline, CDR1 SGDLS and CDR2 YYNGEE. The CDR3 is 13 amino acids. Trimming took 4 bases from V and 4 from J; bases not matched to a gene: 5. In nucleotides, the CDR3 is TGTGCCAGCAGCCCGGACAGGAGGTACGAGCAGTACTTC. Translated, it gives CASSPDRRYEQYF.

The rearrangement joins TRBV6-6 to TRBJ2-1; D is perhaps TRBD2 (6 bases). CDR1 and CDR2 (germline): MNHNY, SVGAGI (reference sequence). The V end lost 4 bases, the J end lost 5 bases, and 15 bases lay between the germline ends. The CDR3 is made up of 15 amino acids. CDR3 DNA: TGTGCCAGCAGTTCCTCCTCCGGGAGCCACAATGAGCAGTTCTTC. Translated, it gives CASSSSSGSHNEQFF.